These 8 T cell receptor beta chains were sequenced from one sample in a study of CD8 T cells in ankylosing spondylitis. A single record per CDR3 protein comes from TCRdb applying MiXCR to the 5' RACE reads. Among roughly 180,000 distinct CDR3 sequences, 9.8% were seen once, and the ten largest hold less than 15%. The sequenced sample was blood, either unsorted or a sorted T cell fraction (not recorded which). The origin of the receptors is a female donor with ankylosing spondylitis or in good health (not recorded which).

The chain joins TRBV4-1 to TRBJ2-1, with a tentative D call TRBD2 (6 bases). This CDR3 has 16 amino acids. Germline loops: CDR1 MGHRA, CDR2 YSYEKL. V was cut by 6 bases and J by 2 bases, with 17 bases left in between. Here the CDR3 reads CASSFGGSETYNEQFF. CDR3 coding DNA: TGCGCCAGCAGTTTCGGGGGATCTGAAACCTACAATGAGCAGTTCTTC.

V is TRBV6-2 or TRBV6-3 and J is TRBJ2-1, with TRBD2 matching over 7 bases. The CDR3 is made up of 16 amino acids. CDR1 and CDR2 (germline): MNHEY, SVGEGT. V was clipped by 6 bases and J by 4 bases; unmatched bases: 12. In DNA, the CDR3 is TGTGCCAGCAGCCCCTCGGGGGGAGGGGAATACAATGAGCAGTTCTTC. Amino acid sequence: CASSPSGGGEYNEQFF.

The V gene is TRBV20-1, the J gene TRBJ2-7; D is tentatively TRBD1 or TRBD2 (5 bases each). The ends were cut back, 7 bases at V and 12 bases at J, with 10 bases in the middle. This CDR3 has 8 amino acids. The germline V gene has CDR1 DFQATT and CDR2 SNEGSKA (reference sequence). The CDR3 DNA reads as TGCAGTGGGGGGAAGGCGTACTTC. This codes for CSGGKAYF.

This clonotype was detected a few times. The CDR3 coding sequence is TGTGCCAGCAGCGGCCGGGACAGTGCTAACTATGGCTACACCTTC. Amino acid sequence: CASSGRDSANYGYTF. This rearrangement joins TRBV7-9 to TRBJ1-2, with 7 nucleotides matching TRBD1. The V gene end was trimmed by 5 bases and the J gene end by 0 bases; junction bases not matched to a gene: 6. The CDR3 is 15 residues long. From germline, CDR1 is SEHNR and CDR2 FQNEAQ (reference sequence).

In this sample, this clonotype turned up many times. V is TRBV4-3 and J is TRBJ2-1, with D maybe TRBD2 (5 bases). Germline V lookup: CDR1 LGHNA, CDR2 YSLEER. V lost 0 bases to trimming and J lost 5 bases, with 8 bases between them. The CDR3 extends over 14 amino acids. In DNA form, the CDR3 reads TGCGCCAGCAGCCAAGACGGCGGGCACAATGAGCAGTTCTTC. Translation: CASSQDGGHNEQFF.

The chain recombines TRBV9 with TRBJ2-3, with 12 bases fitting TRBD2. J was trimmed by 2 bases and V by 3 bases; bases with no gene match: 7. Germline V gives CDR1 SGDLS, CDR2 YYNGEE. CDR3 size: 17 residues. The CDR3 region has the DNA TGTGCCAGCAGCGCGTTACTAGCGGGAGGCCTCACAGATACGCAGTATTTT. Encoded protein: CASSALLAGGLTDTQYF. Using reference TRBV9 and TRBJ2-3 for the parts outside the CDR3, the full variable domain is DSGVTQTPKHLITATGQRVTLRCSPRSGDLSVYWYQQSLDQGLQFLIQYYNGEERAKGNILERFSAQQFPDLHSELNLSSLELGDSALYFCASSALLAGGLTDTQYFGPGTRLTVL.

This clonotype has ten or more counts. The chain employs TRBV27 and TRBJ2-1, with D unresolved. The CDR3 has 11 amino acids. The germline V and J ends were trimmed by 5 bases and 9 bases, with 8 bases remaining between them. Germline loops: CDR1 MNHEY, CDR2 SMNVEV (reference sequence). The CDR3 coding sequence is TGTGCCAGCAGTCTGAGTGGTGAGCAGTTCTTC. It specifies CASSLSGEQFF.

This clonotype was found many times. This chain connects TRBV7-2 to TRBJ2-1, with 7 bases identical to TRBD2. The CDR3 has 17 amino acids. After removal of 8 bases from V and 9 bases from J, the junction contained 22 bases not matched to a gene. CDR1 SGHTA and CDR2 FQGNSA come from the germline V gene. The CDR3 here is CASSSSGGSRALFEQFF. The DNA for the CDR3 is TGTGCCAGCTCTTCTTCGGGCGGGAGTCGCGCTTTATTTGAGCAGTTCTTC. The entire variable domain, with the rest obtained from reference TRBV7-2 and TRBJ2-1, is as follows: GAGVSQSPSNKVTEKGKDVELRCDPISGHTALYWYRQSLGQGLEFLIYFQGNSAPDKSGLPSDRFSAERTGGSVSTLTIQRTQQEDSAVYLCASSSSGGSRALFEQFFGPGTRLTVL.